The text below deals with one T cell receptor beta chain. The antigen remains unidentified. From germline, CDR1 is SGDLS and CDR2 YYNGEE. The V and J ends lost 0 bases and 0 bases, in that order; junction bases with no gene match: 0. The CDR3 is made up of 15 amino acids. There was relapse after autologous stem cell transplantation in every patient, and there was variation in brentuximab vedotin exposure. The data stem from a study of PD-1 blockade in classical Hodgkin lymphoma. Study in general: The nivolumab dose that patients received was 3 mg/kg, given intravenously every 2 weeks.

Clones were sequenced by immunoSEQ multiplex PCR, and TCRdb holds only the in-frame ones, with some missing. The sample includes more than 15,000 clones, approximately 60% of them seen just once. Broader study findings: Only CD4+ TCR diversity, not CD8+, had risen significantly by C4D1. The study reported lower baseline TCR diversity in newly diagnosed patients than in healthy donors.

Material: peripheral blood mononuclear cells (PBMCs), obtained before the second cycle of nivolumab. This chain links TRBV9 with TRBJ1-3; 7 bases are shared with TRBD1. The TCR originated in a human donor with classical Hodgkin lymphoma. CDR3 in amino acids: CASSVGQGSGNTIYF. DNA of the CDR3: TGTGCCAGCAGCGTAGGACAGGGCTCTGGAAACACCATATATTTT.